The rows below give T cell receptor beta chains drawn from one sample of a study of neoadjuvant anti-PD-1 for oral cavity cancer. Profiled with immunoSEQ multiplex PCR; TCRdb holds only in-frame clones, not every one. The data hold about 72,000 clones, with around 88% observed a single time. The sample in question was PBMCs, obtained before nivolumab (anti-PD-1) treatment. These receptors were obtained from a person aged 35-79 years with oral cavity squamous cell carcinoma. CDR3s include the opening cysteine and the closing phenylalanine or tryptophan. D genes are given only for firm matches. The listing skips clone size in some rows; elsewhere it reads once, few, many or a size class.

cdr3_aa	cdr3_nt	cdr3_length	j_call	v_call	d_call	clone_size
CASSLDRGRHNSPLHF	TGCGCCAGCAGCTTGGACAGGGGGCGCCATAATTCACCCCTCCACTTT	16	TRBJ1-6	TRBV5-1	TRBD1	NA
CASSLFPAGGQFF	TGTGCCAGCAGCCTTTTTCCTGCCGGAGGACAGTTCTTC	13	TRBJ2-1	TRBV7-6	NA	few
CASTRIRGRLDYGYTF	TGTGCCAGCACCCGAATCAGGGGGCGATTGGACTATGGCTACACCTTC	16	TRBJ1-2	TRBV11-2	TRBD1	NA
CASSYELWGETQYF	TGTGCCAGCAGTTACGAGCTGTGGGGGGAGACCCAGTACTTC	14	TRBJ2-5	TRBV6-5	NA	NA
CASSDRQGDGYTF	TGTGCCAGCAGTGACAGACAGGGTGATGGCTACACCTTC	13	TRBJ1-2	TRBV25-1	TRBD1	NA
CASSQPGGDEQYF	TGCGCCAGCAGCCAACCCGGGGGCGACGAGCAGTACTTC	13	TRBJ2-7	TRBV5-1	NA	NA
CASSFGRYEQFF	TGTGCCAGCAGTTTTGGACGGTATGAGCAGTTCTTC	12	TRBJ2-1	TRBV27	NA	NA
CSVEDREGFDGYTF	TGCAGCGTTGAAGATCGGGAAGGTTTTGATGGCTACACCTTC	14	TRBJ1-2	TRBV29-1	NA	NA
CASSLSGEQYF	TGCGCCAGCAGCTTGTCGGGCGAGCAGTACTTC	11	TRBJ2-7	TRBV5-1	NA	NA
CAWNGARNYIYSGNTIYF	TGTGCCTGGAATGGGGCCAGGAATTACATTTACTCTGGAAACACCATATATTTT	18	TRBJ1-3	TRBV30	NA	NA
CASSPGTSFYEQYF	TGTGCCAGCAGCCCCGGGACTAGCTTCTACGAGCAGTACTTC	14	TRBJ2-7	TRBV7-3	TRBD2	NA
CASSQDGNYGYTF	TGCGCCAGCAGCCAAGACGGTAACTATGGCTACACCTTC	13	TRBJ1-2	TRBV4-1	NA	NA
CASSYSTGNYGYTF	TGTGCCAGCAGTTACTCGACAGGCAACTATGGCTACACCTTC	14	TRBJ1-2	TRBV6-5	NA	NA
CASSLDGYEQYF	TGTGCCAGCAGCTTAGACGGATACGAGCAGTACTTC	12	TRBJ2-7	TRBV5-5	NA	NA
CACGRGDGQPQHF	TGTGCCTGTGGTAGAGGTGACGGCCAGCCCCAGCATTTT	13	TRBJ1-5	TRBV30	NA	NA
CASSVAGQGNEKLFF	TGTGCCAGCAGCGTAGCGGGGCAGGGTAATGAAAAACTGTTTTTT	15	TRBJ1-4	TRBV9	NA	NA
CASSLDYTSGNTIYF	TGTGCCAGCAGTCTAGATTACACCTCTGGAAACACCATATATTTT	15	TRBJ1-3	TRBV27	NA	NA
CASSSVNTGELFF	TGTGCCAGCAGCTCGGTGAACACCGGGGAGCTGTTTTTT	13	TRBJ2-2	TRBV7-8	NA	NA
CAISEETGPLNTEAFF	TGTGCCATCAGTGAGGAGACAGGGCCCTTGAACACTGAAGCTTTCTTT	16	TRBJ1-1	TRBV10-3	TRBD1	NA
CASSFRPGRAYEQYF	TGCGCCAGCAGCTTTAGACCCGGCAGAGCCTACGAGCAGTACTTC	15	TRBJ2-7	TRBV5-1	NA	once
CANEAGTSGMGEQFF	TGTGCCAACGAAGCCGGGACTAGCGGGATGGGGGAGCAGTTCTTC	15	TRBJ2-1	TRBV2	TRBD2	NA
CASRSAKGYSNQPQHF	TGTGCCAGCAGATCGGCAAAGGGCTATAGCAATCAGCCCCAGCATTTT	16	TRBJ1-5	TRBV28	NA	few
CAWEEETQYF	TGTGCCTGGGAGGAAGAGACCCAGTACTTC	10	TRBJ2-5	TRBV30	NA	NA
CASSSPTVSGNTIYF	TGTGCCAGCAGCTCCCCGACAGTCTCTGGAAACACCATATATTTT	15	TRBJ1-3	TRBV13	NA	NA
CASKGQGDYGYTF	TGTGCCAGTAAGGGACAGGGGGACTATGGCTACACCTTC	13	TRBJ1-2	TRBV19	TRBD1	NA
CASSLERFRDRAGQPQHF	TGCGCCAGCAGCTTGGAACGCTTCCGCGACAGGGCGGGTCAGCCCCAGCATTTT	18	TRBJ1-5	TRBV5-1	TRBD1	NA
CAWSEDRVETQYF	TGTGCCTGGAGCGAGGACAGGGTAGAGACCCAGTACTTC	13	TRBJ2-5	TRBV30	TRBD1	NA
CASSEIPGGPFF	TGTGCCAGCAGTGAAATCCCAGGGGGCCCTTTCTTT	12	TRBJ1-1	TRBV6-1	TRBD1	NA
CASSGRFLTGNTIYF	TGTGCCAGCAGTGGACGGTTTCTGACTGGAAACACCATATATTTT	15	TRBJ1-3	TRBV2	NA	NA
CASSSGLARAGDEQFF	TGTGCCAGCAGTTCGGGACTAGCGAGGGCTGGGGATGAGCAGTTCTTC	16	TRBJ2-1	TRBV28	TRBD2	NA
CAWEEQGHRYNEQFF	TGTGCCTGGGAGGAGCAGGGACATCGATACAATGAGCAGTTCTTC	15	TRBJ2-1	TRBV30	NA	few
CASSDEERGQPTGELFF	TGTGCCAGCAGCGACGAAGAAAGGGGGCAGCCCACCGGGGAGCTGTTTTTT	17	TRBJ2-2	TRBV6-4	TRBD1	NA
CASGYTGVNGYTF	TGTGCCAGCGGGTACACAGGGGTTAATGGCTACACCTTC	13	TRBJ1-2	TRBV4-2	TRBD1	NA